This T cell receptor beta chain was documented in a study of cytomegalovirus exposure and HLA in healthy donors. Study results and caveats: Most CMV-associated TCR beta chains were later found to appear HLA-restricted. Rarity held for most TCR sequences, but there were some public TCRs that occurred in many donors. Published work reported that the classifier diagnosed cytomegalovirus status with high specificity and sensitivity.

PCR involved 60 Vbeta and 13 Jbeta primers. Profiling relied on immunoSEQ multiplex PCR, and the TCRdb table lists in-frame clones only, not all of them. The listing records 200,000 to 250,000 clones. Germline V gene sequence: CDR1 MNHEY, CDR2 SMNVEV (reference sequence). CDR3 length: 16 amino acids. J gave up 5 bases and V 4 bases, and 13 bases lay outside the gene matches. Concerning this clone itself: Its antigen is currently unknown.

Sequenced: PBMCs. The clonotype was recovered from a woman aged 30 to 39 in good health and CMV-seropositive. The rearrangement uses TRBV27 and TRBJ2-5; 7 bases agree with TRBD2. CDR3 sequence: CASSSLRMGGEETQYF. Here the CDR3 DNA reads TGTGCCAGCAGTTCCCTCCGAATGGGGGGGGAGGAGACCCAGTACTTC.